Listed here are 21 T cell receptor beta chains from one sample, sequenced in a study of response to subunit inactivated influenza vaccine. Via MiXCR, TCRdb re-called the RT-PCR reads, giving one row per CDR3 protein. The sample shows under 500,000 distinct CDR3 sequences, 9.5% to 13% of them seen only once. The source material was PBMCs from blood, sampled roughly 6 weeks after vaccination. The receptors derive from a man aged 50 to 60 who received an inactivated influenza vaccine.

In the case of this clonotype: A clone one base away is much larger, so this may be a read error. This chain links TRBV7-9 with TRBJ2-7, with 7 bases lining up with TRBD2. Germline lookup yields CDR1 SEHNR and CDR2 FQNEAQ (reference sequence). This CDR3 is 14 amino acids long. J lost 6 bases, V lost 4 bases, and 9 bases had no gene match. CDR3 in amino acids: CASSSLARVSEQYF. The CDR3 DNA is TGTGCCAGCAGCTCACTAGCGCGGGTTTCCGAGCAGTACTTC.

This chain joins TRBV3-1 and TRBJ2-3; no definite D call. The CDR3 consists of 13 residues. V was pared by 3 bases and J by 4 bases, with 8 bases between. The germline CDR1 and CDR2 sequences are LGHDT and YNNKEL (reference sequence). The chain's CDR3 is CASSQSRPDTQYF. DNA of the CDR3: TGTGCCAGCAGCCAGAGTCGGCCAGATACGCAGTATTTT.

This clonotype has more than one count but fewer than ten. The CDR3 coding sequence is TGCAGCGTTGTTTTGGGACTAGCGGGAGGGCCCAATGAGCAGTTCTTC. This codes for CSVVLGLAGGPNEQFF. V and J are TRBV29-1 and TRBJ2-1, with 16 nucleotides matching TRBD2. The germline gives CDR1 SQVTM, CDR2 ANQGSEA. V lost 4 bases to trimming and J lost 6 bases; unmatched junction nucleotides: 6. CDR3 length equals 16 residues.

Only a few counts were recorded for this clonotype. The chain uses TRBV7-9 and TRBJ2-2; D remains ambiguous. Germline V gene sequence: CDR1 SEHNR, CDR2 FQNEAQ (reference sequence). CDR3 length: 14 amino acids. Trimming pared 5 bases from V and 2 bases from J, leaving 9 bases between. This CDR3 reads CASSTDRNTGELFF. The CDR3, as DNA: TGTGCCAGCAGCACCGACCGAAACACCGGGGAGCTGTTTTTT.

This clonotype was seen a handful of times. This CDR3 reads CASSQSSPGQRTSGRAGEQYF. In DNA, the CDR3 is TGCGCCAGCAGTCAATCCTCGCCGGGACAGAGGACTAGCGGGAGGGCCGGCGAGCAGTACTTC. This chain connects TRBV23-1 to TRBJ2-7, with 15 bases lining up with TRBD2. TRBV23-1 is filed as an ORF, its function uncertain. The CDR3 runs to 21 residues. The V segment lost 0 bases and the J segment 6 bases; nucleotides outside the gene matches: 18.

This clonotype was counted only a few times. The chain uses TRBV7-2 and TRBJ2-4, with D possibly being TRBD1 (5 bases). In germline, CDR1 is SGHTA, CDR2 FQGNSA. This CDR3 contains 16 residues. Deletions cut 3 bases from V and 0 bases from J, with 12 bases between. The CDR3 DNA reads TGTGCCAGCAGCTTTGAGACAGCACTAGCCAAAAACATTCAGTACTTC. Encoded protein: CASSFETALAKNIQYF.

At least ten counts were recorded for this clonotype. This CDR3 is CASTNGAGTRVRRQLFF. The CDR3 nucleotides read TGTGCCAGCACCAACGGGGCAGGGACAAGGGTCCGAAGGCAACTGTTTTTT. V is TRBV6-1 and J is TRBJ1-4, with a possible D match to TRBD1 (6 bases). V gave up 7 bases and J gave up 12 bases, with 30 bases separating them. Germline CDR1 reads MNHNS; CDR2 reads SASEGT. This CDR3 has 17 amino acids.

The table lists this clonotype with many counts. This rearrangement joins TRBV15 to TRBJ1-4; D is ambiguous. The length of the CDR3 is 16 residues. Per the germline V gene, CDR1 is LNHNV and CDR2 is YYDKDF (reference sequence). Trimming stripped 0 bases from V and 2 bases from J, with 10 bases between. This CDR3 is CATSRERQVTNEKLFF. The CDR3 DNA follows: TGTGCCACCAGCAGAGAGCGGCAGGTCACTAATGAAAAACTGTTTTTT.

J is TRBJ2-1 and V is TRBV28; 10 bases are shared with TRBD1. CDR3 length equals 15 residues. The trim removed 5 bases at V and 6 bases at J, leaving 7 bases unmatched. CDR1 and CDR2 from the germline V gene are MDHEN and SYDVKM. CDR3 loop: CASSLGTGVFNEQFF. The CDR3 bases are TGTGCCAGCAGTCTCGGGACAGGGGTATTCAATGAGCAGTTCTTC.

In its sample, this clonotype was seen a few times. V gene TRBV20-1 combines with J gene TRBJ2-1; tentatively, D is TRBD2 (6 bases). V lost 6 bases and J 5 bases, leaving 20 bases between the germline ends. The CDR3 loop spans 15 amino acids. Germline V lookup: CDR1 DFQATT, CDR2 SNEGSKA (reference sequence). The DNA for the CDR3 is TGCAGTGCCAACTCCCCGGGACTGGCACACAATGAGCAGTTCTTC. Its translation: CSANSPGLAHNEQFF.

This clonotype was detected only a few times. The CDR3 DNA reads as TGTGCCAGCAGCTTCTTAGTAGCGGGGGGGCGCACAGATACGCAGTATTTT. Amino acid sequence: CASSFLVAGGRTDTQYF. The V gene is TRBV5-6, the J gene TRBJ2-3, with 11 bases aligning to TRBD2. Germline CDR1 and CDR2: SGHDT and YYEEEE. V lost 2 bases and J lost 1; bases outside the gene matches: 6. The CDR3 loop spans 17 amino acids.

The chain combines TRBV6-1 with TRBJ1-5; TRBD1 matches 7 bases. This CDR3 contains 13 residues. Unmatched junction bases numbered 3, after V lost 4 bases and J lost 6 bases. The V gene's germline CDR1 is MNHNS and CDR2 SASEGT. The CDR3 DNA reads TGTGCCAGCAGTGTAGACAGGGCTCAGCCCCAGCATTTT. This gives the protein CASSVDRAQPQHF.

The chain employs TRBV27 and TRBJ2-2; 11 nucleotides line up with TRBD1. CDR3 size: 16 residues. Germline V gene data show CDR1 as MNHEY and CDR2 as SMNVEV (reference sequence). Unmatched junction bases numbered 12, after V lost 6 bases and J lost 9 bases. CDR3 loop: CASSPGQGAVSRELFF. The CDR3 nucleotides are TGTGCCAGCAGCCCTGGACAGGGGGCTGTGAGTCGGGAGCTGTTTTTT.

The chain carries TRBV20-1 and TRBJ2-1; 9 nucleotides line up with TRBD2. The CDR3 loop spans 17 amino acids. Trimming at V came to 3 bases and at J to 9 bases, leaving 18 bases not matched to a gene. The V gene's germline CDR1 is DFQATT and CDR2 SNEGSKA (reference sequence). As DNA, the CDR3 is TGCAGTGCTAGGGCTAGCGGGATCACCTACAGCGTGAGTGAGCAGTTCTTC. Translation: CSARASGITYSVSEQFF.

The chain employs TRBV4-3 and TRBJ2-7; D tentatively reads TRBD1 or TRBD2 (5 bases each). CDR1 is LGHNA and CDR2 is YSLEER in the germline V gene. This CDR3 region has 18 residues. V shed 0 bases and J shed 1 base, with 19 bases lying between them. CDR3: CASSQDPINFGTSYEQYF. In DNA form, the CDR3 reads TGCGCCAGCAGCCAAGATCCCATAAATTTCGGGACGTCCTACGAGCAGTACTTC.

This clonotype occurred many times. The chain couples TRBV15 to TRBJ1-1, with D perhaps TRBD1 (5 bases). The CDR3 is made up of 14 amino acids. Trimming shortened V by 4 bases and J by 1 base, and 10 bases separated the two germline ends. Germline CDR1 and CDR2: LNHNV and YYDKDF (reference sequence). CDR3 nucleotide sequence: TGTGCCACCAGCATCAGGGTCCCGAACACTGAAGCTTTCTTT. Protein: CATSIRVPNTEAFF.

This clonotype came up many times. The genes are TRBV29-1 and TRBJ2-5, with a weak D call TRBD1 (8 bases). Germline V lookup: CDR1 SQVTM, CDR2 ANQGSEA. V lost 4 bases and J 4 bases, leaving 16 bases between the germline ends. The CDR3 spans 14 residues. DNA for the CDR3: TGCAGCGTTGGAAAAACAGGGGGGGGAGAGACCCAGTACTTC. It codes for CSVGKTGGGETQYF.

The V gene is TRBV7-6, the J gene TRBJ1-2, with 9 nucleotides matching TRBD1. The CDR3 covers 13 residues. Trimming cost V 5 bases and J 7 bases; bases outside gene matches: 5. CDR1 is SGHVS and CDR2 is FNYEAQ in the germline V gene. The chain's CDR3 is CASSQGTGTGYTF. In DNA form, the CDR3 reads TGTGCCAGCAGCCAAGGGACAGGGACTGGCTACACCTTC. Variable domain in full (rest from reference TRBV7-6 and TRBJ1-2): GAGVSQSPRYKVTKRGQDVALRCDPISGHVSLYWYRQALGQGPEFLTYFNYEAQQDKSGLPNDRFSAERPEGSISTLTIQRTEQRDSAMYRCASSQGTGTGYTFGSGTRLTVV.

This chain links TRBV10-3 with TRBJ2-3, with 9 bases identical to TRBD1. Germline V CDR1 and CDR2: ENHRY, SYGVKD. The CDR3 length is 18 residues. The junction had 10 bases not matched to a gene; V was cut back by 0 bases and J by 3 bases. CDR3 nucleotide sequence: TGTGCCATCAGTGAGTCTGGGGACAGGGAAGACGGAACAGATACGCAGTATTTT. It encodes CAISESGDREDGTDTQYF.

CDR3 sequence (DNA): TGCAGTGCCGTTCCCGCGCCCAGACAGGGTTCCACTGGCTACACCTTC. It codes for CSAVPAPRQGSTGYTF. The J gene is TRBJ1-2, the V gene TRBV20-1, with TRBD1 matching 7 bases. The CDR3 is made up of 16 amino acids. J was trimmed by 7 bases and V by 6 bases; bases with no gene match: 20. The V gene's germline CDR1 is DFQATT and CDR2 SNEGSKA (reference sequence).

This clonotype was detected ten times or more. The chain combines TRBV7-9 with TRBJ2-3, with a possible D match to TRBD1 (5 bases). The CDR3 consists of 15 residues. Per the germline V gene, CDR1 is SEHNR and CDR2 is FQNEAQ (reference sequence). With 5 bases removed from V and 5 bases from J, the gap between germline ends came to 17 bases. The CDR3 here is CASSPSAGMGDTQYF. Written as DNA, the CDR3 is TGTGCCAGCAGCCCCTCCGCAGGGATGGGAGATACGCAGTATTTT.